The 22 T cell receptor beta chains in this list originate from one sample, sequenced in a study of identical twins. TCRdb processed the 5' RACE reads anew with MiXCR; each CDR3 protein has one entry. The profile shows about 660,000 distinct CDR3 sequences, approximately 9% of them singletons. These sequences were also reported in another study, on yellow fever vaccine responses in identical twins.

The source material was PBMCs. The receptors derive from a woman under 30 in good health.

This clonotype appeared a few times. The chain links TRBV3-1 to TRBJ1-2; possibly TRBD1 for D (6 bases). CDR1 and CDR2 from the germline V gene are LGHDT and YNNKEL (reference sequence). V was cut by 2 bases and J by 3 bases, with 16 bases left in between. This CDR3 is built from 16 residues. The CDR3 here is CASSQQQGVRDYGYTF. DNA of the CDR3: TGTGCCAGCAGCCAACAACAGGGAGTGAGAGACTATGGCTACACCTTC.

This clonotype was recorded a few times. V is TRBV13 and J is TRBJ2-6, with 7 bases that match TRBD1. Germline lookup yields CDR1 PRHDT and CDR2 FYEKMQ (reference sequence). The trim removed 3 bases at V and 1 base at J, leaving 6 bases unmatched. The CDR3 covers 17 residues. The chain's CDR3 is CASSLVTGDSGANVLTF. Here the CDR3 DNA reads TGTGCCAGCAGCTTGGTAACAGGGGATTCTGGGGCCAACGTCCTGACTTTC.

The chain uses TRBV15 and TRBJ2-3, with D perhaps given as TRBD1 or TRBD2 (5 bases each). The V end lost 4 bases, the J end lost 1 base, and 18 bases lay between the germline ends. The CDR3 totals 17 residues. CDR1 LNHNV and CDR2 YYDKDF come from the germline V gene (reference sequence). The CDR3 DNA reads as TGTGCCACCAGCAATGGTCCCGAACGGGACGGCACAGATACGCAGTATTTT. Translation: CATSNGPERDGTDTQYF. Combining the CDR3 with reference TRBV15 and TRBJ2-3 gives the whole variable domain DAMVIQNPRYQVTQFGKPVTLSCSQTLNHNVMYWYQQKSSQAPKLLFHYYDKDFNNEADTPDNFQSRRPNTSFCFLDIRSPGLGDTAMYLCATSNGPERDGTDTQYFGPGTRLTVL.

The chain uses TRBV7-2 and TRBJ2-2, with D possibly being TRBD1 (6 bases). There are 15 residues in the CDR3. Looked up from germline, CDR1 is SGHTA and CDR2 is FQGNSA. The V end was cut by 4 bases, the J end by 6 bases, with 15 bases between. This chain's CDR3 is CASSSLRKGAGELFF. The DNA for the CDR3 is TGTGCCAGCAGCTCACTTAGAAAGGGGGCCGGGGAGCTGTTTTTT.

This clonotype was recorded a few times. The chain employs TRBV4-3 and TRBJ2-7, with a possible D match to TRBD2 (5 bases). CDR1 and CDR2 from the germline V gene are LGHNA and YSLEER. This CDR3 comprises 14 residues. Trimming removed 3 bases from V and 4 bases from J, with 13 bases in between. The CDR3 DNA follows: TGCGCCAGCAGCCACGGACTTCAATTTTACGAGCAGTACTTC. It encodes CASSHGLQFYEQYF.

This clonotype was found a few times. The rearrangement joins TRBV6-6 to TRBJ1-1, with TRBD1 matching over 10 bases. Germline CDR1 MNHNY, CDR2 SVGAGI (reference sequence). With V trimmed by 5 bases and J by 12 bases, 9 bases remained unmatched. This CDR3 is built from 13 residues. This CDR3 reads CASSEPTGGTTFF. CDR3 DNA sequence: TGTGCCAGCAGTGAGCCGACAGGGGGCACAACTTTCTTT.

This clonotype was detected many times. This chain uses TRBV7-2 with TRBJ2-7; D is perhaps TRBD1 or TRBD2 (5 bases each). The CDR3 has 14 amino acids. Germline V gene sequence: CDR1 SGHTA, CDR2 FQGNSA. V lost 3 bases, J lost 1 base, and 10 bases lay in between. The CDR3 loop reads CASSLGTDSYEQYF. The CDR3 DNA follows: TGTGCCAGCAGCTTGGGGACGGATTCCTACGAGCAGTACTTC.

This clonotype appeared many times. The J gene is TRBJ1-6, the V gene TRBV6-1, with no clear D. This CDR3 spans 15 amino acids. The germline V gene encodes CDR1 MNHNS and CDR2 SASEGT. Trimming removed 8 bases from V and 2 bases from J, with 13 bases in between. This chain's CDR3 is CASRLDNTYNSPLHF. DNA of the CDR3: TGTGCCAGCCGTCTAGATAACACCTATAATTCACCCCTCCACTTT.

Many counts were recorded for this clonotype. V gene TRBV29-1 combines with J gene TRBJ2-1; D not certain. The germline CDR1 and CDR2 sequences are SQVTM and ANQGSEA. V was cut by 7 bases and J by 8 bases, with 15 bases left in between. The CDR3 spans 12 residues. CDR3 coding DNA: TGCAGCGCAGGACGGATGGTAGATGAGCAGTTCTTC. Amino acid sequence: CSAGRMVDEQFF.

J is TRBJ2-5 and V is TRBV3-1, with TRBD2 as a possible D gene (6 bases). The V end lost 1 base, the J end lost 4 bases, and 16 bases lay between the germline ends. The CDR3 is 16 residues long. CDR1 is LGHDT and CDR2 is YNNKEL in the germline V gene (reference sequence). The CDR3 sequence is CASSQVRLVGRETQYF. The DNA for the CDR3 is TGTGCCAGCAGCCAAGTGAGACTAGTGGGTCGAGAGACCCAGTACTTC.

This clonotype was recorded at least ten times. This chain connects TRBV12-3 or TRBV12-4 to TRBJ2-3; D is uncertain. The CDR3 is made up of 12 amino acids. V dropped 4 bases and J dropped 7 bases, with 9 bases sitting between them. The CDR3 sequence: CASSSQTYTQYF. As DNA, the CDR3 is TGTGCCAGCAGTTCTCAGACCTATACGCAGTATTTT.

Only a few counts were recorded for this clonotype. CDR3 region: CSYEGTSGITDTQYF. The DNA of the CDR3 is TGCAGCTACGAGGGGACTAGCGGGATCACAGATACGCAGTATTTT. This sequence joins TRBV29-1 and TRBJ2-3; TRBD2 aligns across 13 bases. The junction had 7 bases not matched to a gene; V was cut back by 8 bases and J by 2 bases. Germline V gene data show CDR1 as SQVTM and CDR2 as ANQGSEA. The CDR3 runs 15 residues.

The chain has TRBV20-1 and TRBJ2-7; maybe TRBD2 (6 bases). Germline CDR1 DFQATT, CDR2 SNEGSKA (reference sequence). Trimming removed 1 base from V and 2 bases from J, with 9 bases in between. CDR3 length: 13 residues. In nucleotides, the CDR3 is TGCAGTGCTAGAGGGGGGGAGGCCTACGAGCAGTACTTC. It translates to CSARGGEAYEQYF.

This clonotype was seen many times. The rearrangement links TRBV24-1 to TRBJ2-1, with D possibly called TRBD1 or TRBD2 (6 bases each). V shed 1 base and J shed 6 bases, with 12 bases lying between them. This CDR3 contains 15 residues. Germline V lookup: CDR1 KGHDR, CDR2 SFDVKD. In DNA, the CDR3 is TGTGCCACCAGTGATTTCGGGGGCCCGACCAATGAGCAGTTCTTC. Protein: CATSDFGGPTNEQFF.

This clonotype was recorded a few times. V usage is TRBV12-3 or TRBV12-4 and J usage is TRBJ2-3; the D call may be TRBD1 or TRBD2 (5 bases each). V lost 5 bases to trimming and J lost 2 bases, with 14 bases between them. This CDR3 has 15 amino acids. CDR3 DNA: TGTGCCAGCAGTAGAGATGGGACCCTCACAGATACGCAGTATTTT. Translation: CASSRDGTLTDTQYF.

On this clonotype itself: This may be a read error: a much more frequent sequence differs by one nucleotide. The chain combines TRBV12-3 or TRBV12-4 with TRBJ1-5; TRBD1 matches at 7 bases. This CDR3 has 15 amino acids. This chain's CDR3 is CASSPGTAFNQSQHF. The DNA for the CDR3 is TGTGCCAGCAGTCCTGGGACAGCTTTCAATCAGTCCCAGCATTTT.

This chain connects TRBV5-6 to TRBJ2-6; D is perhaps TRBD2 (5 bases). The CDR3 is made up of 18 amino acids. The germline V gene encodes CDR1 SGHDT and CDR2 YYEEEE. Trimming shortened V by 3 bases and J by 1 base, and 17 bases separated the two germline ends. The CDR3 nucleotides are TGTGCCAGCAGCTCTATCAGATCTCCGGGATCTGGGGCCAACGTCCTGACTTTC. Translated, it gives CASSSIRSPGSGANVLTF.

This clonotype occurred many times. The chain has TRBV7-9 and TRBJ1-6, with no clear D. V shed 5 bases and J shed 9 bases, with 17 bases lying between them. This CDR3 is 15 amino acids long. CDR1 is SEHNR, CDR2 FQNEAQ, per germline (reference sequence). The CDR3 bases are TGTGCCAGCAGCAGGGCCACGCTCCTTAGTTCACCCCTCCACTTT. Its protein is CASSRATLLSSPLHF.

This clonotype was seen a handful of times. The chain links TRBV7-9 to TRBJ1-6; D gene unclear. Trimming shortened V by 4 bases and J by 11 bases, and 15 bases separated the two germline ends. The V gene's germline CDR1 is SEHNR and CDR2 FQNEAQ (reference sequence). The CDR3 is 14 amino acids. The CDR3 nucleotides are TGTGCCAGCAGCTCGGACGATCGTATGGCACCCCTCCACTTT. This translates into CASSSDDRMAPLHF.

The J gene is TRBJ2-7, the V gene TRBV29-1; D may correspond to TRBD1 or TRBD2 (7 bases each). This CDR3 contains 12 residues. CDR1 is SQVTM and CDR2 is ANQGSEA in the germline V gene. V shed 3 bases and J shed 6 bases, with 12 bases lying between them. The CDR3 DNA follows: TGCAGCGTTGAGACAGGGAGGGCCGAGCAGTACTTC. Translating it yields CSVETGRAEQYF.

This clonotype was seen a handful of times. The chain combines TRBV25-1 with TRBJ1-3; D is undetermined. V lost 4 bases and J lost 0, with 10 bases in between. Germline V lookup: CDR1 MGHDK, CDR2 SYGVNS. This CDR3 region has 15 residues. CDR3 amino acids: CASSGEGYSGNTIYF. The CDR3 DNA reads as TGTGCCAGCAGTGGAGAAGGGTACTCTGGAAACACCATATATTTT.

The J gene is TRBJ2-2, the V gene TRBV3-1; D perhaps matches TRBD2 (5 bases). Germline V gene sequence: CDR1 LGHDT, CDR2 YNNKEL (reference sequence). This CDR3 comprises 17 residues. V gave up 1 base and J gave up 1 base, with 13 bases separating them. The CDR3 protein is CASSQVRTLGNTGELFF. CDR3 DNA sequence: TGTGCCAGCAGCCAAGTAAGGACTCTAGGGAACACCGGGGAGCTGTTTTTT.